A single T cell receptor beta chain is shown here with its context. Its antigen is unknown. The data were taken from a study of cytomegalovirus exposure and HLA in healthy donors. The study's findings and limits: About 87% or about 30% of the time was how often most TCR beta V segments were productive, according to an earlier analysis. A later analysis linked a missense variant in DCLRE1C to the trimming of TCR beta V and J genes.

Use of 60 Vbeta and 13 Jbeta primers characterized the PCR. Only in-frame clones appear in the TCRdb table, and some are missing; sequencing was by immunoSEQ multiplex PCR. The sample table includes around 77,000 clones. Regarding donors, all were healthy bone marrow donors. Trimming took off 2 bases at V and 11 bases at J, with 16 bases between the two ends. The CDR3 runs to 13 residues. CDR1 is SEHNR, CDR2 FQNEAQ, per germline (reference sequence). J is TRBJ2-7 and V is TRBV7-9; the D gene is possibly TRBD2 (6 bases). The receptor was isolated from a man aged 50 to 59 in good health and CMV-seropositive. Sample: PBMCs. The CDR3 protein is CASSLNGLAGKYF. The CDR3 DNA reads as TGTGCCAGCAGCTTAAACGGACTCGCGGGGAAGTACTTC.